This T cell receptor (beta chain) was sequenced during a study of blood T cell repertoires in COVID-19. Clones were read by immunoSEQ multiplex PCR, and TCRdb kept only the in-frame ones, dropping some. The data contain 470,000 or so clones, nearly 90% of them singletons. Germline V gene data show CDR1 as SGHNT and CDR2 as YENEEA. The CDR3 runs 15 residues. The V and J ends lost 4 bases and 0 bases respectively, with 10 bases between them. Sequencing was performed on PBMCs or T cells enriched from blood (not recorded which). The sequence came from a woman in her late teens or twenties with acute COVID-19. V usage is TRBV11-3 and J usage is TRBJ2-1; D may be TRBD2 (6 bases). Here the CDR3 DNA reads TGTGCCAGCAGCTCTAGCGCCAGCTCCTACAATGAGCAGTTCTTC. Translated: CASSSSASSYNEQFF.